The entry below gives a single T cell receptor beta chain sequence along with its context. What it binds is not known. The sample originates from a study of OX40 agonist ivuxolimab in advanced cancers. Study background: Dose-escalation patients were diagnosed with hepatocellular carcinoma, melanoma, renal cell cancer or head and neck cancer.

Germline CDR1 and CDR2: LNHDA and SQIVND (reference sequence). V lost 3 bases and J 4 bases, leaving 9 bases between the germline ends. This CDR3 has 13 residues. General observations from the study: The authors also found low normalized T-cell clonal expansion in some nonresponders.

TCRdb keeps only in-frame clones here, not all; method: immunoSEQ multiplex PCR. The sample includes 40,000 to 60,000 clones, 80% to 85% of them seen just once. The TCR was taken from an adult with an advanced solid tumor such as melanoma, head and neck, liver or kidney cancer. The chain has TRBV19 and TRBJ1-2; possible D gene TRBD1, 6 bases. The input for sequencing was CD4+ or CD8+ T cells sorted from blood, taken in a trial of the OX40 agonist ivuxolimab. CDR3 in amino acids: CASSIGTRYGYTF. The CDR3 region has the DNA TGTGCCAGTAGTATTGGGACACGCTATGGCTACACCTTC.